Reported below is one TCR beta chain. Its target is unknown. From the reads, TCRdb called clonotypes with MiXCR, one entry per CDR3 protein. The profile shows about 71,000 distinct CDR3 sequences, 20% of them singletons. The data derive from a study of T cell repertoires in cytomegalovirus infection. Study-level information: The public TCR beta signatures pointed to both CMV infection and matching HLA type.

Notes on the study in general: Cumulative public TCR beta family frequency identified carriers of CMV plus the relevant HLA.

Trimming took off 4 bases at V and 5 bases at J, with 5 bases between the two ends. The CDR3 extends over 12 amino acids. The clonotype originates from a human donor in good health (CMV status not recorded). Some clones in this sample may be carry-over from other donors' samples. The source material was CD8+ T cells from cultured PBMCs, sampled from culture after CMV antigen stimulation. J is TRBJ2-2 and V is TRBV12-3 or TRBV12-4, with D perhaps given as TRBD1 or TRBD2 (5 bases each). This CDR3 reads CASSWGTGELFF. The CDR3 DNA reads TGTGCCAGCAGTTGGGGGACCGGGGAGCTGTTTTTT.